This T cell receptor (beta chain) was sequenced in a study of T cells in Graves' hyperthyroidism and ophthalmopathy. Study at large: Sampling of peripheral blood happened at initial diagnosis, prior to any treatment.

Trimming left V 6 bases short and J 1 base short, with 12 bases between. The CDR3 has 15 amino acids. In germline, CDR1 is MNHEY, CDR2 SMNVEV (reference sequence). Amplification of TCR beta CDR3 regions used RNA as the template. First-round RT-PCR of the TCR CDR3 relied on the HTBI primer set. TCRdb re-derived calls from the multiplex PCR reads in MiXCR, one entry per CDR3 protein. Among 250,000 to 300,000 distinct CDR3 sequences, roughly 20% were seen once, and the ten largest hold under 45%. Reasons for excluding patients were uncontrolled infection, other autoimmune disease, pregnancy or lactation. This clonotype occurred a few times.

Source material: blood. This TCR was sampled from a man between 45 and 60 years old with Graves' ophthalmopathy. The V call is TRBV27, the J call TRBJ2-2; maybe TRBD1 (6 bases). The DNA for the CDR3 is TGTGCCAGCAGCCTTAAGGGGGTGAACACCGGGGAGCTGTTTTTT. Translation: CASSLKGVNTGELFF.